The clone carrying this T cell receptor (beta chain) came up a few times. Its matching antigen is unknown. TCRdb re-analysed the reads in MiXCR, keeping a single row per CDR3 protein. The sample has about 310,000 distinct CDR3 sequences, around 25% seen once; the top ten hold about an eighth. The sample is drawn from a study of T cell repertoires in cytomegalovirus infection. Study-level information: Based on public TCR beta signatures, there were indications of CMV infection and of a matching HLA type. Broader study findings: Using cumulative public TCR beta family frequency, the authors identified those who carried CMV together with the relevant HLA.

Germline CDR1 is MNHNS and CDR2 is SASEGT. The CDR3 is made up of 15 amino acids. Trimming pared 2 bases from V and 4 bases from J, leaving 12 bases between. This sequence joins TRBV6-1 and TRBJ2-1, with D possibly TRBD2 on 5 matching bases. This specimen consisted of cultured PBMCs, obtained from culture after CMV antigen stimulation. This TCR came from a human donor in good health (CMV status not recorded). Some clones in this sample may be carry-over from other donors' samples. The CDR3 nucleotides are TGTGCCAGCAGTGAAACTAGAAAAGTGTACAATGAGCAGTTCTTC. Amino acids: CASSETRKVYNEQFF.